The TCR beta chain under discussion was sequenced for a study of T-cell memory formation after mild COVID-19. This clonotype was detected a few times. Its antigen is undetermined. Trimming removed 5 bases at V and 0 bases at J, with 7 bases between. There are 13 residues in the CDR3. Germline V gene lookup returns CDR1 SEHNR and CDR2 FQNEAQ (reference sequence). Employing constant-segment primers, 5'RACE generated TCR alpha and TCR beta cDNA libraries bearing sample barcodes and UMIs. TCRdb independently ran MiXCR on the 5' RACE reads; one entry per CDR3 protein. The sample contains roughly 600,000 distinct CDR3 sequences, roughly 17% of which appear only once. Overall study results and limits: Later expanders leaned toward CD4+, whereas clones contracting from day 15 to 85 were balanced CD4/CD8.

This TCR was recovered from an adult woman who had mild COVID-19 (a few samples of this study predate the infection). Cell type and time point are not known. This rearrangement joins TRBV7-9 to TRBJ2-5; D not resolved. Sequenced sample: PBMCs or a T cell subset sorted from them (not recorded which). The CDR3 nucleotides are TGTGCCAGCAGCCCTGTCGACCAAGAGACCCAGTACTTC. Protein sequence: CASSPVDQETQYF.